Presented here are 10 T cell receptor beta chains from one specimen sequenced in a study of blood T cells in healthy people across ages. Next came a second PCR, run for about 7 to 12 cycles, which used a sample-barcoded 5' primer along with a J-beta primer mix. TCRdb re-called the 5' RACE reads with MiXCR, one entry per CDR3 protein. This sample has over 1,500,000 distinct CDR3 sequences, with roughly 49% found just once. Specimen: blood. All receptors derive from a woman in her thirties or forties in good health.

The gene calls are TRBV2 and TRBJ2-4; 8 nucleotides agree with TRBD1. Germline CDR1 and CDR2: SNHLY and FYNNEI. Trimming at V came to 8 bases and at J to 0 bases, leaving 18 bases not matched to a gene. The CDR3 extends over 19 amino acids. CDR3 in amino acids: CASSGGQGAQTLAKNIQYF. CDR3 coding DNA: TGTGCCAGCTCCGGGGGTCAGGGGGCACAAACGCTAGCCAAAAACATTCAGTACTTC.

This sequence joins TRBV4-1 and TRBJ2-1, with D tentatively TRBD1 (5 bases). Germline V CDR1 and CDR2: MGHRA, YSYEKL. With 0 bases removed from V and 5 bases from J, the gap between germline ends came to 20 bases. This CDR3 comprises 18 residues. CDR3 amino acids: CASSQDNAAYGANNEQFF. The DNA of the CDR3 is TGCGCCAGCAGCCAAGATAACGCAGCATATGGGGCTAACAATGAGCAGTTCTTC.

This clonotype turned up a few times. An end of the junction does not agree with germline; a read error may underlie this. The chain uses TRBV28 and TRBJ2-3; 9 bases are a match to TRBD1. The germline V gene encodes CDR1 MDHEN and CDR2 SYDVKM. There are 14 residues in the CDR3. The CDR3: CASTGTGSTDTQYF. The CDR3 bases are TGTGCTAGCACGGGGACAGGGAGCACGGATACGCAGTATTTT. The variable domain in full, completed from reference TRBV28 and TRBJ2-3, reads DVKVTQSSRYLVKRTGEKVFLECVQDMDHENMFWYRQDPGLGLRLIYFSYDVKMKEKGDIPEGYSVSREKKERFSLILESASTNQTSMYLCASTGTGSTDTQYFGPGTRLTVL.

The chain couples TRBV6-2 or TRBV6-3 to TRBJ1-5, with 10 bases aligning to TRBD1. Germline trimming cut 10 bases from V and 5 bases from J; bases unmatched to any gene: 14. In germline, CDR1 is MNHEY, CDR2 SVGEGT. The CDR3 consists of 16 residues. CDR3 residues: CATDRDRGTSHQPQHF. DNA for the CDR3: TGTGCCACCGACCGGGACAGGGGTACGAGCCATCAGCCCCAGCATTTT.

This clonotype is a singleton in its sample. The DNA for the CDR3 is TGCAGTGCTAGAGATCTACTAGCGGTTCTCTCCTACGAGCAGTTCTTC. Protein: CSARDLLAVLSYEQFF. The rearrangement uses TRBV20-1 and TRBJ2-7; 8 bases line up with TRBD2. The J call may be faulty, since TRBJ2-1 better matches the DNA end. Germline CDR1 reads DFQATT; CDR2 reads SNEGSKA (reference sequence). The CDR3 is 16 residues long.

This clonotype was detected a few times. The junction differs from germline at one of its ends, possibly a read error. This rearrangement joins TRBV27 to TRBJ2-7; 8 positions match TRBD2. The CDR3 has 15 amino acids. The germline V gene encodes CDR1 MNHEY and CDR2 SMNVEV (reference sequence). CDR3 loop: CASSVRGGLSYEQYF. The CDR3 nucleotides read TGTGCTAGCAGTGTTCGGGGGGGCCTATCCTACGAGCAGTACTTC.

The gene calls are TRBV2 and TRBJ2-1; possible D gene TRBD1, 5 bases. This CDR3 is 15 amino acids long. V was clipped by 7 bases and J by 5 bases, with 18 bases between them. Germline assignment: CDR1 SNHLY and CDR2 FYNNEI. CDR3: CASNRDSLKNNEQFF. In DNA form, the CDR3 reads TGTGCCAGCAACCGTGACAGCCTCAAGAACAATGAGCAGTTCTTC.

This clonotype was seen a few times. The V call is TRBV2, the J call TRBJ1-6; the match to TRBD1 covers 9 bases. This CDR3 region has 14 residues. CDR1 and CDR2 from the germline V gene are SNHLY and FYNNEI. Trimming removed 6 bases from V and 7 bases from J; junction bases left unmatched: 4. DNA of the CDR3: TGTGCCAGCAGGGGGACAGGGAGGAATTCACCCCTCCACTTT. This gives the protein CASRGTGRNSPLHF.

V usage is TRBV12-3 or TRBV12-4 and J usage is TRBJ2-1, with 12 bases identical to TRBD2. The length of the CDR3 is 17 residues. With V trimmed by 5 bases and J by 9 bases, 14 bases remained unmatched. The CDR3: CASSPTPSGGVASEQFF. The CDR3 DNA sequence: TGTGCCAGCAGTCCCACCCCTAGCGGGGGGGTAGCGAGTGAGCAGTTCTTC.

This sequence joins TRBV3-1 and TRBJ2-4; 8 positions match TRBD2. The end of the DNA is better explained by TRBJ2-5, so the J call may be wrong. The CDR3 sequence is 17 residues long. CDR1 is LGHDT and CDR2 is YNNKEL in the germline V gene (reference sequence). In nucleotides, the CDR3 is TGTGCCAGCAGCCATAGGTCTAGCGGGCGGAACCAAGAGACCCAGTACTTC. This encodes CASSHRSSGRNQETQYF.